Described below is a single T cell receptor beta chain sequence and its context. Its antigen is not identified. This entry comes from a study of OX40 agonist ivuxolimab in advanced cancers. Study details: Patients were given ivuxolimab, an antibody that agonizes OX40 (CD134). Aged roughly 23 to 90 with a mean of approximately 60 years, they were more than 80% male.

Germline V gives CDR1 GTSNPN, CDR2 SVGIG (reference sequence). The CDR3 is made up of 13 amino acids. General observations from the study: On average, a greater number of expanded clones characterised CD8+ T cells relative to CD4+. There was clonal expansion of CD4+ and CD8+ blood T cells by week 6 at 0.1 to 3.0 mg/kg.

Using immunoSEQ multiplex PCR, the repertoire was profiled, and TCRdb retains in-frame clones only, with some absent. Here the sample spans some 10,000 clones, around 80% being singletons. The sequencing here drew on CD4+ or CD8+ T cells sorted from blood, taken in a trial of the OX40 agonist ivuxolimab. The clonotype comes from an adult with an advanced solid tumor such as melanoma, head and neck, liver or kidney cancer. The chain carries TRBV30 and TRBJ2-5; 7 bases align to TRBD1. The J call may be in error: the DNA end matches TRBJ2-7 better. This CDR3 is CAWSYGTDYEQYF. The CDR3 DNA reads TGTGCCTGGAGCTACGGGACAGACTACGAGCAGTACTTC.